The TCR beta chain described here comes from a study of a mutant IDH1 vaccine in newly diagnosed glioma (dated by TCRdb to the early 2020s). Broadly, across the study: Across visits V03 through V10, patients got a total of eight vaccinations, given in weeks 1, 3, 5, 7, 11, 15, 19 and 23. Vaccination began 4-6 weeks after radiotherapy alone, or alongside temozolomide cycles in the chemotherapy-containing groups. The approximately 32 treated patients were 62.5% male and roughly 40% female, with a mean age of approximately 38 years. Before enrollment, most patients had been given radiochemotherapy with temozolomide as standard therapy, while the rest had received either radiotherapy alone or temozolomide alone. Six visits were used for peripheral blood collection: V03 (baseline), V05, V07, V10, V12 and V13. Longitudinal TCRB deep sequencing was performed for roughly 25 treated patients wherever samples were available for exploratory analyses. General study outcomes and caveats: PBMC samples for TCRB deep sequencing were selected based on availability. According to the authors, sample limitations meant that analyses of patient blood samples could not be reproduced. Pseudoprogression seemed to be unrelated to changes in the top peripheral T cell clonotypes found by TCRB sequencing. Vaccine-induced immune responses across multiple MHC alleles were detected in approximately 93% of patients.

The CDR3 goes from the cysteine to the phenylalanine over 14 residues. The sequence is cut down to CDR3 DNA, 42 bases in frame from base 1. CDR1 and CDR2, per the germline V gene (reference sequence), are SGHNT and YYREEE. V is pared back by 5 bases and J by 8 bases, with 16 bases lying between the germline termini. In the case of this clone: There is no known antigen for this receptor. No base qualities exist here, and no much larger clone lies one base off it.

This specimen's time point label, per the study, means: week 23, last vaccination. Each vaccine dose was 300 ug of a 20-mer mutant IDH1 peptide in Montanide, given subcutaneously with topical imiquimod. Newly diagnosed WHO grade 3 or 4 IDH1-mutant astrocytomas showing loss of nuclear ATRX were present in the donors. The samples were drawn from NOA16, a multicentre, single-arm, open-label phase I trial in Germany that tested a mutant IDH1 peptide vaccine in humans for the first time. Genomic DNA for TCRB sequencing was extracted from EDTA blood using the DNeasy Blood and Tissue Kit. Library prep was done by the immunoSEQ multiplex PCR assay. Following the manufacturer's protocol, the hsTCRB Kit was used to amplify rearranged TCR beta chain sequences. TCRB libraries were sequenced on an Illumina MiSeq. Turning to the authors' computational methods: Demultiplexing, trimming and gene mapping were performed with the kit vendor's proprietary platform. TCRdb limited this immuneACCESS table to in-frame rearrangements with V and J called. A share of clones is missing; checked studies link under half to unresolved V genes, and the rest is unexplained. The V and J calls and clone size come from that table; D and trimming were worked out from the DNA. Present in this sample are some 80,000 clones, more than 80% of which were seen just once. Together, the top ten hold over 0.7% of the sample.

The V and J segments used are TRBV5-4 and TRBJ1-4, with the D segment identity uncertain. The starting material was PBMCs, obtained from a glioma patient whose treatment included an IDH1 peptide vaccine. The origin of this receptor is a woman aged 50 to 65 with glioma. The bases read TGTGCCAGCAGATCACAAGAGGGCCCCGAAAAACTGTTTTTT. This gives the protein CASRSQEGPEKLFF.